The 18 T cell receptor beta chains below all came from one sample that was sequenced in a study of T cells in Graves' hyperthyroidism and ophthalmopathy. Amplification yielded TCR beta CDR3 regions, with RNA transcripts as the source. TCR CDR3 underwent first-round RT-PCR with the HTBI primer set. TCRdb re-derived calls from the multiplex PCR reads in MiXCR, one entry per CDR3 protein. The sample has around 270,000 distinct CDR3 sequences, roughly 19% seen once. The sequenced sample was blood. These receptors were taken from a middle-aged man with Graves' ophthalmopathy.

This clonotype was recorded many times. V usage is TRBV7-8 and J usage is TRBJ2-3, with 12 bases aligning to TRBD2. The germline V gene encodes CDR1 SGHVS and CDR2 FQNEAQ. The CDR3 is 15 residues long. Trimming cost V 6 bases and J 8 bases; bases outside gene matches: 9. The CDR3 coding sequence is TGTGCCAGCAGGCTAGCGGGAGGGAACGACGGTACGCAGTATTTT. Translation: CASRLAGGNDGTQYF. Variable domain in full (rest from reference TRBV7-8 and TRBJ2-3): GAGVSQSPRYKVAKRGQDVALRCDPISGHVSLFWYQQALGQGPEFLTYFQNEAQLDKSGLPSDRFFAERPEGSVSTLKIQRTQQEDSAVYLCASRLAGGNDGTQYFGPGTRLTVL.

This clonotype was observed a few times. The rearrangement links TRBV24-1 to TRBJ2-5; 8 nucleotides match TRBD2. Germline V gene data show CDR1 as KGHDR and CDR2 as SFDVKD. V shed 6 bases, J shed 7 bases, and the junction held 0 bases outside the gene matches. This CDR3 region has 11 residues. In DNA form, the CDR3 reads TGTGCCACCAGTCGGGGGGGGACCCAGTACTTC. It is translated as CATSRGGTQYF.

This clonotype was counted ten times or more. The chain links TRBV12-3 or TRBV12-4 to TRBJ2-2, with 9 bases fitting TRBD1. The V segment lost 6 bases and the J segment 3 bases; nucleotides outside the gene matches: 8. This CDR3 has 16 residues. The CDR3 DNA follows: TGTGCCAGCAGCACAGGGGGCGCGGTAGACACCGGGGAGCTGTTTTTT. It specifies CASSTGGAVDTGELFF.

This chain links TRBV6-5 with TRBJ2-7; 8 nucleotides align to TRBD1. The CDR3 is 15 amino acids. The germline CDR1 and CDR2 sequences are MNHEY and SVGAGI. V shed 0 bases and J 3 bases; nucleotides not matched to a gene: 4. This CDR3 is CASSYSETGVYEQYF. Written as DNA, the CDR3 is TGTGCCAGCAGTTACTCCGAGACAGGGGTCTACGAGCAGTACTTC.

This clonotype was picked up many times. This chain uses TRBV20-1 with TRBJ1-1; 7 nucleotides match TRBD1. Germline V gene lookup returns CDR1 DFQATT and CDR2 SNEGSKA (reference sequence). The ends lost 0 bases at V and 1 base at J; junction bases unmatched: 5. The CDR3 extends over 15 amino acids. The CDR3 nucleotides are TGCAGTGCTAGAGATCTGAGGGACAGGAACACTGAAGCTTTCTTT. It is translated as CSARDLRDRNTEAFF.

V and J are TRBV12-5 and TRBJ2-5; D is unclear. The CDR3 length is 12 residues. The germline V gene encodes CDR1 LGHNT and CDR2 FRNRAP. V lost 9 bases and J lost 5, with 13 bases in between. The CDR3 loop reads CARARPMETQYF. In DNA form, the CDR3 reads TGTGCTAGGGCACGCCCCATGGAGACCCAGTACTTC.

V and J are TRBV5-8 and TRBJ2-7; D not certain. There are 15 residues in the CDR3. V lost 2 bases to trimming and J lost 2 bases, with 14 bases between them. Germline V gives CDR1 SGHTS, CDR2 YDEGEE. In DNA form, the CDR3 reads TGTGCCAGCAGCTTTACGGGCAGCTTGACCTACGAGCAGTACTTC. Its translation: CASSFTGSLTYEQYF.

This clonotype was observed many times. The genes are TRBV3-1 and TRBJ2-7; possible D gene TRBD2, 6 bases. The CDR3 is made up of 16 amino acids. In germline, CDR1 is LGHDT, CDR2 YNNKEL (reference sequence). Trimming stripped 1 base from V and 0 bases from J, with 13 bases between. The CDR3 DNA is TGTGCCAGCAGCCAAGGACCACCCGGGAGCTCCTACGAGCAGTACTTC. Residues: CASSQGPPGSSYEQYF.

This clonotype was counted between two and nine times. V gene TRBV11-2 combines with J gene TRBJ2-6, with D possibly being TRBD2 (5 bases). V lost 5 bases, J lost 0 bases, and 29 bases lay in between. The CDR3 extends over 22 amino acids. Per the germline V gene, CDR1 is SGHAT and CDR2 is FQNNGV. The CDR3 loop is CASSRLAPARRRANSGANVLTF. DNA for the CDR3: TGTGCCAGCAGCCGACTTGCTCCCGCGAGGCGGCGGGCAAACTCTGGGGCCAACGTCCTGACTTTC.

Details on this clonotype: The junction and the germline gene differ at one end; a read error may be behind it. V gene TRBV5-1 combines with J gene TRBJ2-3, with D maybe TRBD1 (6 bases). Germline lookup yields CDR1 SGHRS and CDR2 YFSETQ. The CDR3 sequence is 14 residues long. CDR3 residues: CASSSGHITGTQYF. DNA for the CDR3: TGCGCCAGCAGCTCGGGACATATCACAGGTACGCAGTATTTT.

The gene calls are TRBV28 and TRBJ2-5; D may be TRBD2 (5 bases). The V end was cut by 3 bases, the J end by 5 bases, with 10 bases between. The V gene's germline CDR1 is MDHEN and CDR2 SYDVKM. The CDR3 covers 13 residues. Written as DNA, the CDR3 is TGTGCCAGCAGTTTTGCGGGTGAGGAGACCCAGTACTTC. Amino acids: CASSFAGEETQYF.

In its sample, this clonotype was seen many times. The V and J genes are TRBV2 and TRBJ2-1, with D possibly matching TRBD2 (5 bases). This CDR3 spans 14 amino acids. Germline values: CDR1 SNHLY, CDR2 FYNNEI. V was shortened by 7 bases and J by 4 bases, with 14 bases between the two germline ends. The CDR3 DNA follows: TGTGCCAGCAAGCCGACGGGATCATACAATGAGCAGTTCTTC. Encoded protein: CASKPTGSYNEQFF.

The chain employs TRBV20-1 and TRBJ1-2; D is possibly TRBD1 (6 bases). V lost 2 bases and J lost 1, with 14 bases in between. CDR1 and CDR2 from the germline V gene are DFQATT and SNEGSKA (reference sequence). The CDR3 sequence is 15 residues long. Written as DNA, the CDR3 is TGCAGTGCTAGAATTCGATCGGACAGTAACTATGGCTACACCTTC. This encodes CSARIRSDSNYGYTF.

There are a few counts of this clonotype. V and J are TRBV19 and TRBJ2-3; 9 positions match TRBD2. The CDR3 is 14 amino acids. The germline CDR1 and CDR2 sequences are LNHDA and SQIVND (reference sequence). V lost 4 bases to trimming and J lost 7 bases; unmatched junction nucleotides: 6. For the CDR3, the DNA is TGTGCCAGTAGTAGCGGGAGGGCCGGATATACGCAGTATTTT. Protein product: CASSSGRAGYTQYF.

The V gene is TRBV29-1, the J gene TRBJ2-5; 7 bases match TRBD1. From germline, CDR1 is SQVTM and CDR2 ANQGSEA. Trimming cost V 6 bases and J 4 bases; bases outside gene matches: 8. The CDR3 runs 13 residues. CDR3 bases: TGCAGCGTGGTTGAAGGGGGCGGAGAGACCCAGTACTTC. This encodes CSVVEGGGETQYF.

The rearrangement uses TRBV4-2 and TRBJ2-7; D remains unclear. CDR3 length: 14 residues. V dropped 0 bases and J dropped 2 bases, with 8 bases sitting between them. CDR1 is LGHNA, CDR2 YNFKEQ, per germline. For the CDR3, the DNA is TGTGCCAGCAGCCAAGAAACGGGTACCTACGAGCAGTACTTC. It yields the protein CASSQETGTYEQYF.

This clonotype was seen only a few times. Given the absence of the conserved phenylalanine or tryptophan at the CDR3 end, a read error is likely. The chain uses TRBV3-1 and TRBJ2-5; TRBD1 or TRBD2 may be the D gene (7 bases each). Germline CDR1 is LGHDT and CDR2 is YNNKEL (reference sequence). V was clipped by 4 bases and J by 5 bases, with 20 bases between them. This CDR3 is 16 amino acids long. The CDR3 reads CASSLLRGGRVETQYL. As DNA, the CDR3 is TGTGCCAGCAGCCTCCTCAGGGGGGGGCGCGTGGAGACCCAGTACCTC.

This clonotype was counted a few times. The chain carries TRBV20-1 and TRBJ2-5; 8 positions agree with TRBD2. The germline CDR1 and CDR2 sequences are DFQATT and SNEGSKA (reference sequence). V shed 4 bases, J shed 4 bases, and the junction held 5 bases outside the gene matches. The CDR3 spans 13 residues. The CDR3 DNA is TGCAGTGCTACCCCAACTAGCGGAGAGACCCAGTACTTC. It yields the protein CSATPTSGETQYF.